This is a list of T cell receptor beta chains from one sample in a study of cytomegalovirus exposure and HLA in healthy donors. The data were produced by immunoSEQ multiplex PCR, yet TCRdb's version contains in-frame clones alone and is incomplete. The repertoire holds some 110,000 clones, with 9.5% as singletons. Sample: PBMCs. The origin of the receptors is a man younger than 45 in good health and CMV-seronegative. Both conserved end residues are part of each CDR3. The D gene is left open where the match is weak. Size values are once, few and many counts, or a class for expanded clones, and some rows have none.

j_call: TRBJ2-2; d_call: TRBD2; v_call: TRBV5-4; clone_size: -; cdr3_aa: CASSWGTSGRPNTGELFF; cdr3_nt: TGTGCCAGCAGCTGGGGGACTAGCGGGAGACCGAACACCGGGGAGCTGTTTTTT
j_call: TRBJ2-7; d_call: -; v_call: TRBV12-5; clone_size: -; cdr3_aa: CASWQSSSYEQYF; cdr3_nt: TGTGCTAGTTGGCAGTCAAGCTCCTACGAGCAGTACTTC
j_call: TRBJ1-5; d_call: -; v_call: TRBV30; clone_size: -; cdr3_aa: CAWSVAGVNQPQHF; cdr3_nt: TGTGCCTGGAGTGTAGCAGGGGTCAATCAGCCCCAGCATTTT
j_call: TRBJ1-1; d_call: -; v_call: TRBV7-9; clone_size: -; cdr3_aa: CASSLRGMNTEAFF; cdr3_nt: TGTGCCAGCAGCTTAAGGGGCATGAACACTGAAGCTTTCTTT
j_call: TRBJ2-7; d_call: TRBD2; v_call: TRBV4-1; clone_size: few; cdr3_aa: CASSLRTRGAYEQYF; cdr3_nt: TGCGCCAGCAGCCTCCGGACACGGGGGGCCTACGAGCAGTACTTC
j_call: TRBJ2-1; d_call: -; v_call: TRBV6-5; clone_size: -; cdr3_aa: CASSYSDGGNEQFF; cdr3_nt: TGTGCCAGCAGTTACTCGGACGGAGGGAATGAGCAGTTCTTC
j_call: TRBJ2-5; d_call: TRBD2; v_call: TRBV5-1; clone_size: once; cdr3_aa: CASSSSPTSDLETQYF; cdr3_nt: TGCGCCAGCAGCTCTTCCCCGACTAGCGACTTGGAGACCCAGTACTTC
j_call: TRBJ2-7; d_call: -; v_call: TRBV6-5; clone_size: -; cdr3_aa: CASSYRVADSSYEQYF; cdr3_nt: TGTGCCAGCAGTTACCGTGTAGCGGATAGCTCCTACGAGCAGTACTTC
j_call: TRBJ2-7; d_call: TRBD1; v_call: TRBV15; clone_size: few; cdr3_aa: CATSRASGGLYEQYF; cdr3_nt: TGTGCCACCAGCAGAGCGTCAGGGGGCTTATACGAGCAGTACTTC
j_call: TRBJ1-2; d_call: TRBD1; v_call: TRBV9; clone_size: -; cdr3_aa: CASSPNGQGADGYTF; cdr3_nt: TGTGCCAGCAGCCCAAACGGTCAGGGGGCAGATGGCTACACCTTC
j_call: TRBJ1-6; d_call: -; v_call: TRBV19; clone_size: -; cdr3_aa: CASSIPEVSPLHF; cdr3_nt: TGTGCCAGTAGTATTCCAGAGGTGTCACCCCTCCACTTT
j_call: TRBJ1-2; d_call: TRBD1; v_call: TRBV6-5; clone_size: few; cdr3_aa: CASSYSGDRANYGYTF; cdr3_nt: TGTGCCAGCAGTTACTCAGGGGACAGAGCTAACTATGGCTACACCTTC
j_call: TRBJ2-6; d_call: -; v_call: TRBV4-3; clone_size: few; cdr3_aa: CASSLQGGAGANVLTF; cdr3_nt: TGCGCCAGCAGCCTACAAGGGGGAGCTGGGGCCAACGTCCTGACTTTC
j_call: TRBJ1-5; d_call: -; v_call: TRBV30; clone_size: few; cdr3_aa: CAWSTQGNQPQHF; cdr3_nt: TGTGCCTGGAGTACCCAGGGGAATCAGCCCCAGCATTTT
j_call: TRBJ2-3; d_call: TRBD2; v_call: TRBV2; clone_size: -; cdr3_aa: CAGGLTSGDFSTDTQYF; cdr3_nt: TGTGCCGGGGGGTTGACTAGCGGGGACTTTAGCACAGATACGCAGTATTTT
j_call: TRBJ2-7; d_call: -; v_call: TRBV2; clone_size: few; cdr3_aa: CASSRLGGSYEQYF; cdr3_nt: TGTGCCAGCAGTCGGCTCGGGGGCTCCTACGAGCAGTACTTC
j_call: TRBJ2-1; d_call: -; v_call: TRBV11-3; clone_size: few; cdr3_aa: CASRKRLGYNEQFF; cdr3_nt: TGTGCCAGCAGAAAGAGGTTAGGATACAATGAGCAGTTCTTC
j_call: TRBJ1-2; d_call: -; v_call: TRBV5-6; clone_size: few; cdr3_aa: CASSLFQGNYGYTF; cdr3_nt: TGTGCCAGCAGCTTGTTTCAGGGGAACTATGGCTACACCTTC
j_call: TRBJ2-7; d_call: -; v_call: TRBV10-3; clone_size: few; cdr3_aa: CAISDRNEQYF; cdr3_nt: TGTGCCATCAGTGACAGAAACGAGCAGTACTTC
j_call: TRBJ2-4; d_call: TRBD1; v_call: TRBV10-2; clone_size: -; cdr3_aa: CASSEIGGGNIQYF; cdr3_nt: TGCGCCAGCAGTGAGATAGGGGGCGGAAACATTCAGTACTTC
j_call: TRBJ1-5; d_call: -; v_call: TRBV5-6; clone_size: -; cdr3_aa: CASTQDGGGYQPQHF; cdr3_nt: TGTGCCAGCACCCAAGACGGCGGGGGTTATCAGCCCCAGCATTTT
j_call: TRBJ2-3; d_call: -; v_call: TRBV13; clone_size: few; cdr3_aa: CASSPPAWSWVSQGDTQYF; cdr3_nt: TGTGCCAGCAGCCCACCAGCGTGGTCCTGGGTCAGCCAGGGAGATACGCAGTATTTT
j_call: TRBJ2-7; d_call: TRBD1; v_call: TRBV6-5; clone_size: few; cdr3_aa: CASSPDRGHSYEQYF; cdr3_nt: TGTGCCAGCAGCCCGGACAGGGGGCACTCCTACGAGCAGTACTTC
j_call: TRBJ2-7; d_call: TRBD1; v_call: TRBV27; clone_size: -; cdr3_aa: CASSPGQGNYEQYF; cdr3_nt: TGTGCCAGCAGTCCCGGACAGGGCAACTACGAGCAGTACTTC
j_call: TRBJ1-5; d_call: -; v_call: TRBV6-6; clone_size: -; cdr3_aa: CASSPKNQPQHF; cdr3_nt: TGTGCCAGCAGTCCTAAGAATCAGCCCCAGCATTTT
j_call: TRBJ1-1; d_call: -; v_call: TRBV7-9; clone_size: few; cdr3_aa: CASSLSQGNLEAFF; cdr3_nt: TGTGCCAGCAGCTTATCACAGGGCAACTTAGAAGCTTTCTTT
j_call: TRBJ1-1; d_call: -; v_call: TRBV30; clone_size: few; cdr3_aa: CAWSVSRGSGAFF; cdr3_nt: TGTGCCTGGAGTGTAAGCCGAGGGAGTGGAGCTTTCTTT
j_call: TRBJ2-3; d_call: TRBD1; v_call: TRBV11-3; clone_size: -; cdr3_aa: CASSRDRGITDTQYF; cdr3_nt: TGTGCCAGCAGCCGGGACAGGGGGATAACAGATACGCAGTATTTT
j_call: TRBJ2-7; d_call: -; v_call: TRBV28; clone_size: -; cdr3_aa: CASSLWGAGDYEQYF; cdr3_nt: TGTGCCAGCAGTTTATGGGGGGCAGGGGACTACGAGCAGTACTTC
j_call: TRBJ2-1; d_call: TRBD2; v_call: TRBV5-1; clone_size: -; cdr3_aa: CASSLNLAGSSYNEQFF; cdr3_nt: TGCGCCAGCAGCTTAAATCTAGCGGGGAGCTCCTACAATGAGCAGTTCTTC
j_call: TRBJ1-5; d_call: TRBD1; v_call: TRBV6-5; clone_size: -; cdr3_aa: CASSHQGAFNQPQHF; cdr3_nt: TGTGCCAGCAGCCATCAGGGGGCCTTTAATCAGCCCCAGCATTTT
j_call: TRBJ2-1; d_call: TRBD1; v_call: TRBV27; clone_size: few; cdr3_aa: CASSLSGQGPYNEQFF; cdr3_nt: TGTGCCAGCAGTTTATCGGGACAGGGACCCTACAATGAGCAGTTCTTC
j_call: TRBJ1-1; d_call: -; v_call: TRBV5-1; clone_size: many; cdr3_aa: CASSSRGENTEAFF; cdr3_nt: TGCGCCAGCAGCTCTCGGGGGGAGAACACTGAAGCTTTCTTT
j_call: TRBJ1-1; d_call: TRBD1; v_call: TRBV7-9; clone_size: few; cdr3_aa: CASSPGDRMNTEAFF; cdr3_nt: TGTGCCAGCAGCCCCGGGGACAGGATGAACACTGAAGCTTTCTTT
j_call: TRBJ1-1; d_call: -; v_call: TRBV11-2; clone_size: -; cdr3_aa: CASSPRGGMNTEAFF; cdr3_nt: TGTGCCAGCAGCCCCCGTGGGGGCATGAACACTGAAGCTTTCTTT
j_call: TRBJ2-7; d_call: -; v_call: TRBV2; clone_size: -; cdr3_aa: CASSGIGSGAFYEQYF; cdr3_nt: TGTGCCAGCAGTGGTATAGGGTCTGGGGCGTTCTACGAGCAGTACTTC
j_call: TRBJ2-3; d_call: TRBD1; v_call: TRBV7-6; clone_size: -; cdr3_aa: CASSLYRTGEITDTQYF; cdr3_nt: TGTGCCAGCAGCTTATACAGGACAGGGGAGATCACAGATACGCAGTATTTT
j_call: TRBJ2-7; d_call: -; v_call: TRBV7-9; clone_size: few; cdr3_aa: CASSPGSSSYEQYF; cdr3_nt: TGTGCCAGCAGCCCCGGGAGCAGCTCCTACGAGCAGTACTTC
j_call: TRBJ2-4; d_call: TRBD1; v_call: TRBV28; clone_size: few; cdr3_aa: CASSLEGDRVAYF; cdr3_nt: TGTGCCAGCAGTTTAGAGGGGGACAGGGTGGCGTACTTC
j_call: TRBJ2-3; d_call: -; v_call: TRBV28; clone_size: -; cdr3_aa: CASSRRVPGTSGDTQYF; cdr3_nt: TGTGCCAGCAGTCGCAGGGTACCCGGCACATCGGGCGATACGCAGTATTTT
j_call: TRBJ2-5; d_call: TRBD2; v_call: TRBV7-2; clone_size: -; cdr3_aa: CASSNPRDSGRETQYF; cdr3_nt: TGTGCCAGCAGCAATCCCCGGGACAGCGGGAGGGAGACCCAGTACTTC
j_call: TRBJ2-7; d_call: TRBD2; v_call: TRBV5-6; clone_size: few; cdr3_aa: CASSSLDGAGVSEQYF; cdr3_nt: TGTGCCAGCAGCTCCCTCGACGGAGCGGGAGTCAGCGAGCAGTACTTC
j_call: TRBJ2-2; d_call: TRBD2; v_call: TRBV7-3; clone_size: -; cdr3_aa: CASREASGRRTGELFF; cdr3_nt: TGTGCCAGCAGAGAGGCGAGCGGGAGGAGAACCGGGGAGCTGTTTTTT